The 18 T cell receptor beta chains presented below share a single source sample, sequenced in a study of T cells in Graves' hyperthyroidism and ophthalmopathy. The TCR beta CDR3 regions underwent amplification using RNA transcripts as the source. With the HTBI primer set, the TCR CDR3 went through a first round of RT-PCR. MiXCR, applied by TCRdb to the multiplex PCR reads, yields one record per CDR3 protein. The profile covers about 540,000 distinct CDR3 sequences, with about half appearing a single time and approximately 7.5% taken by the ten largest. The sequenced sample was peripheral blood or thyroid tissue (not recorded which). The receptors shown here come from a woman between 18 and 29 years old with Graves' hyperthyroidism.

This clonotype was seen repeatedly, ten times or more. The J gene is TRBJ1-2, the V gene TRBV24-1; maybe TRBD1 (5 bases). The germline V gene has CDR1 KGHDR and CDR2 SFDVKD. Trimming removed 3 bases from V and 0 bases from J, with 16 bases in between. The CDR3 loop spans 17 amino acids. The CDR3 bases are TGTGCCACCAGTGATGCAACGGCGGCAGGGACTAACTATGGCTACACCTTC. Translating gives CATSDATAAGTNYGYTF.

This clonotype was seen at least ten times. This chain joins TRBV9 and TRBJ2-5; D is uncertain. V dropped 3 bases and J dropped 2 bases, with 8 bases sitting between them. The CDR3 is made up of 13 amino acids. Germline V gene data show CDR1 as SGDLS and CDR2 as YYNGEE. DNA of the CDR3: TGTGCCAGCAGCGCCGACCCTCAAGAGACCCAGTACTTC. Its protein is CASSADPQETQYF.

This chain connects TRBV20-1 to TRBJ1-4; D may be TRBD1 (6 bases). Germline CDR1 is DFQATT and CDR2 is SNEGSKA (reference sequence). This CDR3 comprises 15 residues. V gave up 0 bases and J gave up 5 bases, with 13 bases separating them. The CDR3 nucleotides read TGCAGTGCTAGAGATGAAGGCAGGGGAAATGAAAAACTGTTTTTT. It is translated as CSARDEGRGNEKLFF.

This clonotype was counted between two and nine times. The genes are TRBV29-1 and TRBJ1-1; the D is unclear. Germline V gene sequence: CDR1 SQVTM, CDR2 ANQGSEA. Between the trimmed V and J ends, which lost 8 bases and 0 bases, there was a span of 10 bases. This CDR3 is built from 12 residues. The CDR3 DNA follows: TGCAGCTCGGACGGGATGAACACTGAAGCTTTCTTT. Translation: CSSDGMNTEAFF.

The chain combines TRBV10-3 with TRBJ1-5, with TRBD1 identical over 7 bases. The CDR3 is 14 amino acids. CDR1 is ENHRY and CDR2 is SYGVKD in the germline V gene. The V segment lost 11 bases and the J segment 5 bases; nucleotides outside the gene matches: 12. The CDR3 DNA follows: TGTGCCGGCAGTGATACAGGGGCAGATCAGCCCCAGCATTTT. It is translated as CAGSDTGADQPQHF.

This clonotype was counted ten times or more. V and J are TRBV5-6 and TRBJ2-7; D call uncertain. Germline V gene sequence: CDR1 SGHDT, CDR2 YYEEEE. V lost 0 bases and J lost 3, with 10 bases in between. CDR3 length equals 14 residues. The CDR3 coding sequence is TGTGCCAGCAGCTTGGGACACTCGAACTACGAGCAGTACTTC. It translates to CASSLGHSNYEQYF.

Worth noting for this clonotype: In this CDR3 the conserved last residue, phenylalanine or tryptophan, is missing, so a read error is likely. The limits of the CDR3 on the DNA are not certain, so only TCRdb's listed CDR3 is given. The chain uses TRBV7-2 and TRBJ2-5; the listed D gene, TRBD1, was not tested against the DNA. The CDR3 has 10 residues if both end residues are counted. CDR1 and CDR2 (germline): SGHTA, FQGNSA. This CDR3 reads CASSRGTPNT.

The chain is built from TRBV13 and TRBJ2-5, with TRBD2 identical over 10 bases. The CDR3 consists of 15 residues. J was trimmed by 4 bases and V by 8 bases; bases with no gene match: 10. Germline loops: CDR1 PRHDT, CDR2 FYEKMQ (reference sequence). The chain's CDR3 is CASVLAGERLETQYF. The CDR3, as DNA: TGTGCCAGCGTTCTAGCGGGGGAACGCCTAGAGACCCAGTACTTC.

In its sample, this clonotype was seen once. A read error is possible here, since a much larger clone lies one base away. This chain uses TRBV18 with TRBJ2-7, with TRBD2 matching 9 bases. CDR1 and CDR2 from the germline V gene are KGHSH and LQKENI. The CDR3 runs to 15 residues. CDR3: CASSPPTSGSYGQYF. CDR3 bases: TGTGCCAGCTCACCACCGACTAGCGGATCCTACGGGCAGTACTTC.

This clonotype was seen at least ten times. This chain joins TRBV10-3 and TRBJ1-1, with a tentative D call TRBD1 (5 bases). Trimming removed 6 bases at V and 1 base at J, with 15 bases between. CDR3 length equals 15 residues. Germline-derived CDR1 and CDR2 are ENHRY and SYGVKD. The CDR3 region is CAIRGTGEGNTEAFF. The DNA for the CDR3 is TGTGCCATCAGAGGGACCGGGGAGGGGAACACTGAAGCTTTCTTT.

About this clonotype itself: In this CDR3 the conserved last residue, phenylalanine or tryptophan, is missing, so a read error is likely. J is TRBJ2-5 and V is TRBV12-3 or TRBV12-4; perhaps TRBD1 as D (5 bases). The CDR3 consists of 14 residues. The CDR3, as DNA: TGTGCTAGTGGTTTCTCACAGGAACAAGAGACCCAGTACCTC. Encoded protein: CASGFSQEQETQYL.

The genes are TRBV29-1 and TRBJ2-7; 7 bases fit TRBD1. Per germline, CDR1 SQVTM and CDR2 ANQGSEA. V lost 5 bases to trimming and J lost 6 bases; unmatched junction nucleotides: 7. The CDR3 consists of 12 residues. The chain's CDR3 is CSVRGQASEQYF. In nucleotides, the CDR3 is TGCAGCGTTCGAGGACAGGCTAGCGAGCAGTACTTC.

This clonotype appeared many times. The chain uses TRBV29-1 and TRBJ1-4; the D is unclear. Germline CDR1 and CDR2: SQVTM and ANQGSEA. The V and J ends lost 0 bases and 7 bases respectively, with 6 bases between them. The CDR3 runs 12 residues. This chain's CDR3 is CSVEDRGEKLFF. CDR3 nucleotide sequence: TGCAGCGTTGAAGACCGGGGTGAAAAACTGTTTTTT.

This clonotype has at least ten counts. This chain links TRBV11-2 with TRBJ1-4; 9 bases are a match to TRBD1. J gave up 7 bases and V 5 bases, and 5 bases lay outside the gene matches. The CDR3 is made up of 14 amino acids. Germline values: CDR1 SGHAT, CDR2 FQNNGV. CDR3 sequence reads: CASSLWTGAEKLFF. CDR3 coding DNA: TGTGCCAGCAGCCTATGGACAGGGGCTGAAAAACTGTTTTTT.

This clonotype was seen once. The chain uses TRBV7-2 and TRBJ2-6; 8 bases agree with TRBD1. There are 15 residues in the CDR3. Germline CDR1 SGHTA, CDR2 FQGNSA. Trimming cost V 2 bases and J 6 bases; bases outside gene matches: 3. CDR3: CASSLQGAVANVLTF. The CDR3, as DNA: TGTGCCAGCAGCTTACAGGGGGCCGTGGCCAACGTCCTGACTTTC.

CDR3 region: CASSSTGAGYYGYTF. The CDR3 DNA sequence: TGTGCCAGCAGTTCCACAGGGGCCGGATACTATGGCTACACCTTC. This chain links TRBV6-2 or TRBV6-3 with TRBJ1-2; TRBD1 agrees at 7 bases. V lost 4 bases to trimming and J lost 3 bases; unmatched junction nucleotides: 8. There are 15 residues in the CDR3. CDR1 and CDR2 from the germline V gene are MNHEY and SVGEGT.

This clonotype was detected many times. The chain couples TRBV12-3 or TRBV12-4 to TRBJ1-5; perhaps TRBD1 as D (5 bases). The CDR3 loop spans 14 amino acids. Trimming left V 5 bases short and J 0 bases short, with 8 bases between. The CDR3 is CASSDRYSNQPQHF. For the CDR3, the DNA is TGTGCCAGCAGTGACAGATATAGCAATCAGCCCCAGCATTTT.

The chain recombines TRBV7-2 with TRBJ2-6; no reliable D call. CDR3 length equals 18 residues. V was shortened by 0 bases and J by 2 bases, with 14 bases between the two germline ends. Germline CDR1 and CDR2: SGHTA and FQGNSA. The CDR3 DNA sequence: TGTGCCAGCAGCTTAGCGCAGGAAGGGTTCGCTGGGGCCAACGTCCTGACTTTC. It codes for CASSLAQEGFAGANVLTF.